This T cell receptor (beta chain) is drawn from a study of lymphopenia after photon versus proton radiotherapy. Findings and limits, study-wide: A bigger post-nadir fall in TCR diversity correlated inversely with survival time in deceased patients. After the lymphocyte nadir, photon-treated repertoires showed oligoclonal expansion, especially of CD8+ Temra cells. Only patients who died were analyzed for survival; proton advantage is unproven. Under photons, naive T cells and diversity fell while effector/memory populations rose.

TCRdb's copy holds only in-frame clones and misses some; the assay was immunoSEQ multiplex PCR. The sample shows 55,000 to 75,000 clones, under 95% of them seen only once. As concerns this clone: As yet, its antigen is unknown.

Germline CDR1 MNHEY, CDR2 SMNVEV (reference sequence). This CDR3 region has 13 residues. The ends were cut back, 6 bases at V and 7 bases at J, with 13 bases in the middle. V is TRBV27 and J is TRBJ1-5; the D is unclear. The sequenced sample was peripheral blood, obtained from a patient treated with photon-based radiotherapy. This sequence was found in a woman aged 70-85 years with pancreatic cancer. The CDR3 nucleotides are TGTGCCAGCAGCTCCCTGGGGAGGCAGCCCCAGCATTTT. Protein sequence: CASSSLGRQPQHF.